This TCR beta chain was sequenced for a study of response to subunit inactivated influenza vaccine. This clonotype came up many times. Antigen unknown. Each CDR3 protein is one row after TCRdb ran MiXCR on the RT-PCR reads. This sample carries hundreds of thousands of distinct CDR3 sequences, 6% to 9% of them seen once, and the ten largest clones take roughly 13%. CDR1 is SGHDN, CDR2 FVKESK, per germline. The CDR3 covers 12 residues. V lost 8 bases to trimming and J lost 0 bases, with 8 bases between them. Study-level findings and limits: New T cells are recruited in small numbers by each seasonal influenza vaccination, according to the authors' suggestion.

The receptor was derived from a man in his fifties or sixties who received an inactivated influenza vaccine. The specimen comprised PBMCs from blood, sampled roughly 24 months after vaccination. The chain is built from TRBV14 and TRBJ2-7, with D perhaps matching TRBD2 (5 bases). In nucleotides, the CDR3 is TGTGCCAGCGGGAGATCCTCCTACGAGCAGTACTTC. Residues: CASGRSSYEQYF.